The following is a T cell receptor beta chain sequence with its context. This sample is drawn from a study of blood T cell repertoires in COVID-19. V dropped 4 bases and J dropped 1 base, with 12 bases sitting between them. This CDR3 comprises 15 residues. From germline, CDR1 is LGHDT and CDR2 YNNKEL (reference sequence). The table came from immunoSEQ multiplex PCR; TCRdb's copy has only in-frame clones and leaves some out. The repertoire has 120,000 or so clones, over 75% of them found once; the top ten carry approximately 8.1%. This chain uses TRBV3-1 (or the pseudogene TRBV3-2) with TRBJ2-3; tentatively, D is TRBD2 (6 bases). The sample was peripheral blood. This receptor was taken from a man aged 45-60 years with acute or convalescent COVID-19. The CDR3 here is CASSRLGGGTDTQYF. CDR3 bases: TGTGCCAGCAGCCGCCTGGGGGGTGGCACAGATACGCAGTATTTT.